The rows below give T cell receptor beta chains drawn from one sample of a study of blood T cell repertoires in COVID-19. Measured with immunoSEQ multiplex PCR; TCRdb has only the in-frame clones, and not every one. The profile shows 140,000 or so clones, about 85% of them singletons. Input material: peripheral blood. The source of these receptors is a human donor with acute or convalescent COVID-19. The donor label of this sample is uncertain. CDR3s include the opening cysteine and the closing phenylalanine or tryptophan. A D gene is named only where the DNA matches it firmly. Not all rows give a size; the values are once, few, many and, for expanded clones, a class.

TRBV19,TRBD1,NA,TRBJ2-7,TGTGCCAGTAGTCCGACAGGGGCGTCCTACGAGCAGTACTTC,CASSPTGASYEQYF
TRBV2,NA,NA,TRBJ2-3,TGTGCCAGCACCGTCCCCCGGGGGTTCACAGATACGCAGTATTTT,CASTVPRGFTDTQYF
TRBV3-1/TRBV3-2,TRBD1,NA,TRBJ1-6,TGTGCCAGCAGCCAAGTTTGGGACAGGGATTCACCCCTCCACTTT,CASSQVWDRDSPLHF
TRBV28,NA,NA,TRBJ2-7,TGTGCCAGCAGTCCTAGACAGTTCCCCTACGAGCAGTACTTC,CASSPRQFPYEQYF
TRBV19,TRBD2,NA,TRBJ2-1,TGTGCCAGTAGTAAGGTACTAGCGGGAGAAGAGCAGTTCTTC,CASSKVLAGEEQFF
TRBV5-1,TRBD2,once,TRBJ2-3,TGCGCCAGCAGCTCATACGGACTAGCGGCCACAGATACGCAGTATTTT,CASSSYGLAATDTQYF
TRBV9,NA,once,TRBJ2-1,TGTGCCAGCAGCGTCGCGGGCAACTCCTACAATGAGCAGTTCTTC,CASSVAGNSYNEQFF
TRBV29-1,NA,NA,TRBJ1-2,TGCAGCGCCCAGGCGTTTAACTATGGCTACACCTTC,CSAQAFNYGYTF
TRBV30,NA,NA,TRBJ1-1,TGTGCCTGGAGTACTTCCCAATATCACCAGGGGACGCGGAAGGGGGACACTGAAGCTTTCTTT,CAWSTSQYHQGTRKGDTEAFF
TRBV6-2/TRBV6-3,TRBD1,NA,TRBJ1-6,TGTGCCAGCAGTTACTCGGGACAGGGGTCCCTGGGTAATTCACCCCTCCACTTT,CASSYSGQGSLGNSPLHF
TRBV30,TRBD2,once,TRBJ2-3,TGTGCCTGGAGTGTATACAGCGGGGGGGCAGATACGCAGTATTTT,CAWSVYSGGADTQYF
TRBV18,NA,NA,TRBJ2-5,TGTGCCAGCTCACCAGAGGCAGGGGAAGAGACCCAGTACTTC,CASSPEAGEETQYF
TRBV6-5,TRBD1,NA,TRBJ1-1,TGTGCCAGCAGTCCTCGACAGGGAAACACTGAAGCTTTCTTT,CASSPRQGNTEAFF
TRBV19,NA,NA,TRBJ2-1,TGTGCCAGTACCCTCGGGGCAGGGGGGCTGTTCTTC,CASTLGAGGLFF
TRBV3-1/TRBV3-2,TRBD1,NA,TRBJ1-5,TGTGCCAGCAGCCGAGGACAGGCCAATCAGCCCCAGCATTTT,CASSRGQANQPQHF
TRBV6-6,TRBD1,NA,TRBJ1-2,TGTGCCAGCAGTTACGTCGGGACAGGGGTATATGGCTACACCTTC,CASSYVGTGVYGYTF
TRBV19,NA,NA,TRBJ1-6,TGTGCCAGTAGTATAGGCCGGACTGACAATTCACCCCTCCACTTT,CASSIGRTDNSPLHF
TRBV5-4,TRBD2,NA,TRBJ2-5,TGTGCCAGCAGCTTGCAGCTAGCGGGAGTCAGAGAGACCCAGTACTTC,CASSLQLAGVRETQYF
TRBV7-9,TRBD1,NA,TRBJ1-5,TGTGCCAGCAGCACCGGGACAGGGAGACATCAGCCCCAGCATTTT,CASSTGTGRHQPQHF
TRBV12-1,NA,NA,TRBJ1-5,TGTGCCAGCAGCCCCGGACAGGGTCGGAGCAATCAGCCCCAGCATTTT,CASSPGQGRSNQPQHF
TRBV20-1,NA,NA,TRBJ1-3,TGCAGTGCTAGTCAGGGCAACACCATATATTTT,CSASQGNTIYF
TRBV9,NA,NA,TRBJ1-5,TGTGCCAGCAGCGTAGGGTGGAGTGGCAATCAGCCCCAGCATTTT,CASSVGWSGNQPQHF
TRBV5-4,TRBD2,NA,TRBJ2-1,TGTGCCAGCAGCTTGGCCGCGGGAGGGTATAATGAGCAGTTCTTC,CASSLAAGGYNEQFF
TRBV5-6,NA,NA,TRBJ2-1,TGTGCCAGCAGCTTGGAATTCGATGAGCAGTTCTTC,CASSLEFDEQFF
TRBV7-2,TRBD1,once,TRBJ1-4,TGTGCCAGCAGCTTAGCGCATGGGACAGGCCAAGAAAAACTGTTTTTT,CASSLAHGTGQEKLFF
TRBV5-4,NA,NA,TRBJ1-1,TGTGCCAGCAGCTTGGGGACACGTACTGAAGCTTTCTTT,CASSLGTRTEAFF
TRBV5-5,TRBD1,few,TRBJ1-2,TGTGCCAGCAGCTTGGGAGGGGGCGCAGGAGGCTACACCTTC,CASSLGGGAGGYTF